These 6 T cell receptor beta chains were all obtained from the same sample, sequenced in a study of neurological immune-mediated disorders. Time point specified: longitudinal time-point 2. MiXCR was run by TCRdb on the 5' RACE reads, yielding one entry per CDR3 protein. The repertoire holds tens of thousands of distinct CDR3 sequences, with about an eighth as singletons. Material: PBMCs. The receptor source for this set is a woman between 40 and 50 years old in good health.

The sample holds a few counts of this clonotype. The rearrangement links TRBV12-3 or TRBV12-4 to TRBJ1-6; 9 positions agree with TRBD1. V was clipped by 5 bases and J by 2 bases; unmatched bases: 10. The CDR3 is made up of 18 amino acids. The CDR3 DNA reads TGTGCCAGCAGTCTGCCTACAGGGGGCGCGCCCTATAATTCACCCCTCCACTTT. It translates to CASSLPTGGAPYNSPLHF.

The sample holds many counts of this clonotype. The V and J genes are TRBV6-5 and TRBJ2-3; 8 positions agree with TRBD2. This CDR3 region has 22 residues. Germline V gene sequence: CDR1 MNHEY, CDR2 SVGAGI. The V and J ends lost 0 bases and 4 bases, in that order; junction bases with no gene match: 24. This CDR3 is CASSYSIIGRAMRKGGADTQYF. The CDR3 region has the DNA TGTGCCAGCAGTTACTCGATTATCGGGAGGGCCATGCGGAAGGGGGGAGCAGATACGCAGTATTTT.

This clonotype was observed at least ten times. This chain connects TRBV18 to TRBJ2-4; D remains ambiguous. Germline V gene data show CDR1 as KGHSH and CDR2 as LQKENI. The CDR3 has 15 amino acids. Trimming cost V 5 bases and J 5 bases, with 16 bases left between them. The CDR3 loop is CASSKFGTRENIQYF. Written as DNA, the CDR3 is TGTGCCAGCTCAAAGTTTGGAACACGGGAAAACATTCAGTACTTC.

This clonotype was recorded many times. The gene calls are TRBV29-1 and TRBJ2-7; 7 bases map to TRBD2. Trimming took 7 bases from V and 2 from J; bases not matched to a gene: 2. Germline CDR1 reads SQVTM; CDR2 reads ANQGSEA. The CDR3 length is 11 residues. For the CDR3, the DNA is TGCAGCGCCCGGGAGGCCTACGAGCAGTACTTC. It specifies CSAREAYEQYF.

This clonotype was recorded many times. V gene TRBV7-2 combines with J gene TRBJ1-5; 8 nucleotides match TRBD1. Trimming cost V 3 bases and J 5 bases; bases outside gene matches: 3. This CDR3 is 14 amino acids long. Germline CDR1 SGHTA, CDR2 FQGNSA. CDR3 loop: CASSFGTGDQPQHF. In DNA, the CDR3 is TGTGCCAGCAGCTTCGGGACAGGTGATCAGCCCCAGCATTTT.

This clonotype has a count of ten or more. The chain's CDR3 is CASTRDGGDQETQYF. The DNA for the CDR3 is TGTGCCAGCACCCGGGATGGGGGAGACCAAGAGACCCAGTACTTC. J is TRBJ2-5 and V is TRBV2, with D perhaps given as TRBD1 or TRBD2 (5 bases each). CDR1 SNHLY and CDR2 FYNNEI come from the germline V gene. The V end was cut by 7 bases, the J end by 0 bases, with 15 bases between. This CDR3 is 15 amino acids long.